This is a list of T cell receptor beta chains from one sample in a study of T cell responses to AZD1222 COVID-19 vaccine. Generated by immunoSEQ multiplex PCR, the TCRdb table keeps only in-frame clones and is missing some. The data hold just over 30,000 clones, with 70% to 90% observed a single time. Here the sequenced sample was peripheral blood, taken 28 days after the second AZD1222 dose. The source of these receptors is an adult who received the AZD1222 COVID-19 vaccine. Each CDR3 is given with its conserved first and last residue. The order of the fields is clone size, D gene, V gene, J gene, CDR3 DNA, CDR3 protein. D genes are given only for firm matches. Clone sizes are given selectively: once, few, many, or a class where the clone is expanded.

>once|TRBD1|TRBV6-5|TRBJ2-3
TGTGCCAGCAGACTTGACAGGGGGCTCACAGATACGCAGTATTTT
CASRLDRGLTDTQYF
>.|.|TRBV6-5|TRBJ2-5
TGTGCCAGCAGTTACTCGCGAATAGGGGAGACCCAGTACTTC
CASSYSRIGETQYF
>once|.|TRBV28|TRBJ2-1
TGTGCCAGCAGCCGTAGCGGAAGCTCCTACAATGAGCAGTTCTTC
CASSRSGSSYNEQFF
>.|.|TRBV11-1|TRBJ2-1
.
CASSLSGTGVGLGSFF
>.|.|TRBV9|TRBJ1-1
TGTGCCAGCAGCGTAGGGGGCGGGGAAGCTTTCTTT
CASSVGGGEAFF
>.|.|TRBV5-1|TRBJ2-3
TGCGCCAGCAGCTTCCCGGGGGTTGATACGCAGTATTTT
CASSFPGVDTQYF
>.|.|TRBV9|TRBJ2-3
TGTGCCAGCAGCGTGGCGGCCGGGGTCACAGATACGCAGTATTTT
CASSVAAGVTDTQYF
>.|.|TRBV5-1|TRBJ2-6
TGCGCCAGCAGCTTACCCATCCCTGGGGCCAACGTCCTGACTTTC
CASSLPIPGANVLTF
>.|.|TRBV3-1/TRBV3-2|TRBJ2-3
TGTGCCAGCAGCCAAGGACGGGGGGCCTACACAGATACGCAGTATTTT
CASSQGRGAYTDTQYF
>.|TRBD1|TRBV7-3|TRBJ1-6
TGTGCCAGCAGCCCCGGGACAGCAAATTCACCCCTCCACTTT
CASSPGTANSPLHF